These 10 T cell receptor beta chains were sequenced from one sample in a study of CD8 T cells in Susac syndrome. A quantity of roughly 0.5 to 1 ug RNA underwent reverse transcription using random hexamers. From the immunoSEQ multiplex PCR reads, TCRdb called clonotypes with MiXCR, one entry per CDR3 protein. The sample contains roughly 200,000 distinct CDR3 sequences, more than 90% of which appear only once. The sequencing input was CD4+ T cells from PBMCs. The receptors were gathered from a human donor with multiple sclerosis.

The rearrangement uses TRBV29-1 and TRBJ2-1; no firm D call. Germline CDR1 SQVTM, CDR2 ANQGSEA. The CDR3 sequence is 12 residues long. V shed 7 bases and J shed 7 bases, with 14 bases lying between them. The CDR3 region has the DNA TGCAGCGCTAAAAGTTCCCTAAATGAGCAGTTCTTC. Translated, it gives CSAKSSLNEQFF.

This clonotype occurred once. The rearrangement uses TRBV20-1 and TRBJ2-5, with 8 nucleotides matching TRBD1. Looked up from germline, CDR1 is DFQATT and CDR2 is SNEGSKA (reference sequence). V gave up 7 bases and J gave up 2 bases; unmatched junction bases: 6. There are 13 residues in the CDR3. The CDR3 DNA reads TGCAGTGACAGCTGGGACAGGCAAGAGACCCAGTACTTC. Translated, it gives CSDSWDRQETQYF.

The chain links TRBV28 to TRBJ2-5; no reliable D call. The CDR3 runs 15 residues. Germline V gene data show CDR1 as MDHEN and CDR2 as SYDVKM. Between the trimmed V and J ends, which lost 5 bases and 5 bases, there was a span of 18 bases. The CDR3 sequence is CASSPRPLETETQYF. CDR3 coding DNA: TGTGCCAGCAGTCCACGACCCTTAGAGACGGAGACCCAGTACTTC.

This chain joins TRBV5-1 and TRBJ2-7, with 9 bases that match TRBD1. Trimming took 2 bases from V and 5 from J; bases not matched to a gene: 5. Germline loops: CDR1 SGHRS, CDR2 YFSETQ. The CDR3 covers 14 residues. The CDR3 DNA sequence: TGCGCCAGCAGCTTCTCCGGGACAGGGAACGAGCAGTACTTC. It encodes CASSFSGTGNEQYF.

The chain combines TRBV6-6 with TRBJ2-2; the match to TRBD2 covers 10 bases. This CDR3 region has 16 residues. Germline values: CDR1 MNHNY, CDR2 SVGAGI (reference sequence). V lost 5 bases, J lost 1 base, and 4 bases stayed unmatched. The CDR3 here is CASSPGLAENTGELFF. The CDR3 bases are TGTGCCAGCAGTCCCGGACTAGCGGAGAACACCGGGGAGCTGTTTTTT.

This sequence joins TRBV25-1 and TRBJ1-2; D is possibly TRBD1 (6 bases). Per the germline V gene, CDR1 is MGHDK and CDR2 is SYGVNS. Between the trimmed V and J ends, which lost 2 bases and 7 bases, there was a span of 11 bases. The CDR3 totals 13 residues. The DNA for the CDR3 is TGTGCCAGCAGTGAACAGGGGAAAGGTGGCTACACCTTC. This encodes CASSEQGKGGYTF.

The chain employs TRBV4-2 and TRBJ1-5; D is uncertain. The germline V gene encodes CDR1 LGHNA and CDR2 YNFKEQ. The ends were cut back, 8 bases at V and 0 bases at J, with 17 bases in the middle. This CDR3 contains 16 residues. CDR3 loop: CASPNHQADSNQPQHF. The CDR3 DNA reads TGTGCCAGCCCTAACCACCAGGCAGATAGCAATCAGCCCCAGCATTTT.

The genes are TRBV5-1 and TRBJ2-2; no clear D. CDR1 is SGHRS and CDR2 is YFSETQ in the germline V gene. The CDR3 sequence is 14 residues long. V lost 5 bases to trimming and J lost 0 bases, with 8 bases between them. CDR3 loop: CASRKETNTGELFF. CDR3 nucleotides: TGCGCCAGCAGGAAGGAGACGAACACCGGGGAGCTGTTTTTT.

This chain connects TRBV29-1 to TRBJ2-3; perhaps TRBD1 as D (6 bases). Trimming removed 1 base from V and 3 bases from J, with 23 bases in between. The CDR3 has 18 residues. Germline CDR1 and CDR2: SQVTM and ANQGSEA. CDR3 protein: CSVEGGRPQGWRTDTQYF. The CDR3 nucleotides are TGCAGCGTTGAAGGAGGGCGTCCGCAGGGGTGGCGGACAGATACGCAGTATTTT.

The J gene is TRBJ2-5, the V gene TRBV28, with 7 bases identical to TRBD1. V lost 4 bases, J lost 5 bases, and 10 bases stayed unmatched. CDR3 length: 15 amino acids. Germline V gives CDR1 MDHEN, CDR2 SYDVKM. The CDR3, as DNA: TGTGCCAGCAGTTACCCCCGACAGGGTGGGGAGACCCAGTACTTC. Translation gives CASSYPRQGGETQYF. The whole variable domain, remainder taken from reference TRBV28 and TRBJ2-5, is DVKVTQSSRYLVKRTGEKVFLECVQDMDHENMFWYRQDPGLGLRLIYFSYDVKMKEKGDIPEGYSVSREKKERFSLILESASTNQTSMYLCASSYPRQGGETQYFGPGTRLLVL.